These 27 T cell receptor beta chains were sequenced from one sample in a study of T cell repertoires in cytomegalovirus infection. TCRdb re-derived calls from the reads in MiXCR, one entry per CDR3 protein. Of approximately 730,000 distinct CDR3 sequences in the sample, about 28% were seen once. These receptors have no identified antigens. This material consisted of cultured CD8+ T cells from PBMCs, taken from culture after CMV antigen stimulation. All receptors derive from a human donor in good health (CMV status not recorded). Some clones in this sample may be carry-over from other donors' samples.

About this clonotype: A read error is possible here, since a much larger clone lies one base away. This chain joins TRBV7-8 and TRBJ1-1; D gene uncertain. Germline V CDR1 and CDR2: SGHVS, FQNEAQ. Trimming pared 5 bases from V and 5 bases from J, leaving 18 bases between. The CDR3 has 15 amino acids. The CDR3 DNA follows: TGTGCCAGCAGCCTACCCGTGTGGGCACGAACTGAAGCTTTCTTT. Encoded protein: CASSLPVWARTEAFF.

This clonotype appeared once. The chain has TRBV5-1 and TRBJ1-1, with D possibly matching TRBD1 (5 bases). Germline V gene sequence: CDR1 SGHRS, CDR2 YFSETQ. The CDR3 runs to 15 residues. The V end was cut by 0 bases, the J end by 1 base, with 10 bases between. The DNA of the CDR3 is TGCGCCAGCAGCTTGGATATCGGGGGGAACACTGAAGCTTTCTTT. This gives the protein CASSLDIGGNTEAFF.

This clonotype has a handful of counts. The chain has TRBV19 and TRBJ2-3; D is unclear. V lost 1 base and J 0 bases, leaving 8 bases between the germline ends. Per germline, CDR1 LNHDA and CDR2 SQIVND (reference sequence). This CDR3 is built from 15 residues. The CDR3 spells CASSIGGTSTDTQYF. For the CDR3, the DNA is TGTGCCAGTAGTATAGGGGGAACTAGCACAGATACGCAGTATTTT.

This chain joins TRBV6-1 and TRBJ2-7, with 8 bases that match TRBD1. With V trimmed by 0 bases and J by 3 bases, 16 bases remained unmatched. The CDR3 contains 19 residues. CDR1 is MNHNS, CDR2 SASEGT, per germline. The CDR3 reads CASSEARWQGAEGFYEQYF. In DNA, the CDR3 is TGTGCCAGCAGTGAAGCGCGGTGGCAGGGGGCTGAAGGGTTCTACGAGCAGTACTTC.

The genes are TRBV28 and TRBJ2-5; 9 bases align to TRBD2. Germline lookup yields CDR1 MDHEN and CDR2 SYDVKM. J gave up 7 bases and V 3 bases, and 6 bases lay outside the gene matches. This CDR3 region has 14 residues. Here the CDR3 DNA reads TGTGCCAGCAGTTTTGTAGCGGGGGTAGGGACCCAGTACTTC. This encodes CASSFVAGVGTQYF.

Here the CDR3 DNA reads TGTGCCAGCCGATTAGGCCAGGGGGCTAACTATGGCTACACCTTC. Protein: CASRLGQGANYGYTF. V usage is TRBV5-6 and J usage is TRBJ1-2; 7 bases match TRBD1. With V trimmed by 7 bases and J by 0 bases, 9 bases remained unmatched. Germline assignment: CDR1 SGHDT and CDR2 YYEEEE. The CDR3 spans 15 residues.

This clonotype showed up just a few times. The chain employs TRBV6-8 and TRBJ1-2, with 9 bases lining up with TRBD1. CDR1 and CDR2 (germline): MNHGY, SAAAGT. The CDR3 totals 16 residues. Trimming removed 8 bases from V and 0 bases from J; junction bases left unmatched: 10. The CDR3, as DNA: TGTGCCAGCCTTTCCCGGGACAGGGAAACTAACTATGGCTACACCTTC. It encodes CASLSRDRETNYGYTF.

This clonotype has ten or more counts. CDR3: CASSLGQGDEQYV. DNA for the CDR3: TGTGCTAGCAGCTTAGGCCAGGGCGACGAGCAGTACGTC. The V and J genes are TRBV5-1 and TRBJ2-7, with D perhaps being TRBD1 or TRBD2 (5 bases each). The CDR3 length is 13 residues. The germline V gene has CDR1 SGHRS and CDR2 YFSETQ.

The DNA of the CDR3 is TGCGCCAGCAGCCAAGTCGGGGGCGGGGGCACAGATACGCAGTATTTT. It codes for CASSQVGGGGTDTQYF. This rearrangement joins TRBV4-1 to TRBJ2-3, with D perhaps matching TRBD1 or TRBD2 (6 bases each). Germline lookup yields CDR1 MGHRA and CDR2 YSYEKL. CDR3 length: 16 amino acids. Between the trimmed V and J ends, which lost 1 base and 1 base, there was a span of 12 bases.

This clonotype was picked up a small number of times. J is TRBJ2-3 and V is TRBV12-3 or TRBV12-4; possible D gene TRBD2, 6 bases. There are 14 residues in the CDR3. The V end was cut by 8 bases, the J end by 1 base, with 13 bases between. Written as DNA, the CDR3 is TGTGCCAGCGAATACGGGGGAGGCACAGATACGCAGTATTTT. Translating gives CASEYGGGTDTQYF.

This clonotype was recorded a few times. The chain combines TRBV15 with TRBJ2-5; TRBD1 matches 7 bases. Germline-derived CDR1 and CDR2 are LNHNV and YYDKDF (reference sequence). This CDR3 spans 16 amino acids. The ends lost 6 bases at V and 2 bases at J; junction bases unmatched: 12. The CDR3 protein is CATRRFKDRLQETQYF. The CDR3 DNA reads TGTGCCACCAGGCGATTTAAGGACAGGTTACAAGAGACCCAGTACTTC.

The CDR3 nucleotides read TGTGCCAGCAGCTTAGAGTCCAGGTCCATCTCTGGGGCCAACGTCCTGACTTTC. It encodes CASSLESRSISGANVLTF. This chain joins TRBV7-9 and TRBJ2-6; D is undetermined. The CDR3 is 18 amino acids. V was pared by 1 base and J by 0 bases, with 13 bases between. CDR1 and CDR2 from the germline V gene are SEHNR and FQNEAQ (reference sequence).

In its sample, this clonotype was seen a few times. The chain employs TRBV6-6 and TRBJ2-2; TRBD1 is a possible D gene (6 bases). The CDR3 has 16 amino acids. From germline, CDR1 is MNHNY and CDR2 SVGAGI (reference sequence). V was shortened by 5 bases and J by 5 bases, with 18 bases between the two germline ends. The chain's CDR3 is CASSLMAGAVTGELFF. In nucleotides, the CDR3 is TGTGCCAGCAGTCTCATGGCAGGGGCAGTGACCGGGGAGCTGTTTTTT.

In its sample, this clonotype was seen many times. The gene calls are TRBV7-2 and TRBJ2-1; the D gene is possibly TRBD2 (5 bases). The length of the CDR3 is 13 residues. CDR1 is SGHTA, CDR2 FQGNSA, per germline. V was shortened by 3 bases and J by 10 bases, with 13 bases between the two germline ends. The CDR3 bases are TGTGCCAGCAGCTTTGGATTGGGCGGGGAGCAGTTCTTC. Translation gives CASSFGLGGEQFF. Using reference TRBV7-2 and TRBJ2-1 for the parts outside the CDR3, the full variable domain is GAGVSQSPSNKVTEKGKDVELRCDPISGHTALYWYRQSLGQGLEFLIYFQGNSAPDKSGLPSDRFSAERTGGSVSTLTIQRTQQEDSAVYLCASSFGLGGEQFFGPGTRLTVL.

Comment on this clonotype: The junction and the germline gene differ at one end; a read error may be behind it. The chain employs TRBV7-7 and TRBJ2-1; perhaps TRBD2 as D (6 bases). In germline, CDR1 is SSHAT, CDR2 FNYEAQ (reference sequence). The CDR3 totals 17 residues. The CDR3, as DNA: TGTGCTAGCAGCTCCCACGAAGCCTCACTAGCACCCAATGAGCAGTTCTTC. It encodes CASSSHEASLAPNEQFF.

With regard to this clonotype: One end of the junction fails to match germline, which may point to a read error. The chain carries TRBV4-1 and TRBJ1-2, with D perhaps matching TRBD1 (5 bases). From germline, CDR1 is MGHRA and CDR2 YSYEKL. The CDR3 has 15 residues. The CDR3 DNA reads TGCGCCAGCAGACTTATACAGGACAAGGATTATGGCTACATCTTC. It yields the protein CASRLIQDKDYGYIF.

In its sample, this clonotype was seen a few times. The chain carries TRBV27 and TRBJ2-7; tentatively, D is TRBD1 (6 bases). The CDR3 spans 13 residues. The germline V and J ends were trimmed by 8 bases and 4 bases, with 15 bases remaining between them. Germline values: CDR1 MNHEY, CDR2 SMNVEV (reference sequence). The DNA for the CDR3 is TGTGCCAGCTACGAGGTAGGGGGATACGAGCAGTACTTC. It yields the protein CASYEVGGYEQYF.

The chain couples TRBV2 to TRBJ2-1; TRBD1 might be the D (5 bases). Trimming removed 8 bases from V and 5 bases from J, with 16 bases in between. The CDR3 length is 14 residues. In germline, CDR1 is SNHLY, CDR2 FYNNEI. As DNA, the CDR3 is TGTGCCAGCCTCTCAGAAGGGGTCCACAATGAGCAGTTCTTC. This gives the protein CASLSEGVHNEQFF.

V is TRBV6-6 and J is TRBJ1-5; possible D gene TRBD1, 5 bases. CDR1 and CDR2 from the germline V gene are MNHNY and SVGAGI (reference sequence). V was trimmed by 2 bases and J by 5 bases, leaving 13 bases between them. This CDR3 is 15 amino acids long. The CDR3 nucleotides read TGTGCCAGCAGTTACGTAGACAGATGGGATCAGCCCCAGCATTTT. This gives the protein CASSYVDRWDQPQHF.

The V gene is TRBV4-1, the J gene TRBJ1-6, with TRBD1 as a possible D gene (6 bases). Germline-derived CDR1 and CDR2 are MGHRA and YSYEKL. The CDR3 is 13 residues long. Between the trimmed V and J ends, which lost 2 bases and 15 bases, there was a span of 14 bases. In nucleotides, the CDR3 is TGCGCCAGCAGCCAACAGAGGGGGGATAGCCTCCACTTT. Residues: CASSQQRGDSLHF.

The rearrangement uses TRBV12-3 or TRBV12-4 and TRBJ2-2; TRBD2 might be the D (7 bases). V lost 4 bases and J 0 bases, leaving 9 bases between the germline ends. The CDR3 totals 15 residues. Written as DNA, the CDR3 is TGTGCCAGCAGTTGGGGGGGGCCGAACACCGGGGAGCTGTTTTTT. Its translation: CASSWGGPNTGELFF.

This clonotype was seen at least ten times. The chain's CDR3 is CASSYSLRYLGLAGGPSSYNEQFF. CDR3 nucleotide sequence: TGTGCCAGCAGTTACTCGCTACGATACCTCGGACTAGCGGGGGGGCCGAGCTCCTACAATGAGCAGTTCTTC. This chain uses TRBV6-2 or TRBV6-3 with TRBJ2-1, with TRBD2 matching 15 bases. CDR1 is MNHEY and CDR2 is SVGEGT in the germline V gene. After removal of 0 bases from V and 0 bases from J, the junction contained 18 bases not matched to a gene. The CDR3 sequence is 24 residues long.

V usage is TRBV10-2 and J usage is TRBJ2-5; 8 bases map to TRBD2. This CDR3 has 13 residues. The J segment lost 4 bases and the V segment lost 6 bases, leaving 4 bases of the junction unmatched. Germline CDR1 is WSHSY and CDR2 is SAAADI. The CDR3 coding sequence is TGCGCCAGCAGCGGGGGGGGCAGAGAGACCCAGTACTTC. Protein sequence: CASSGGGRETQYF.

This clonotype turned up a few times. The rearrangement joins TRBV6-5 to TRBJ2-1; D tentatively reads TRBD1 or TRBD2 (5 bases each). Germline lookup yields CDR1 MNHEY and CDR2 SVGAGI. V lost 0 bases and J lost 0, with 6 bases in between. This CDR3 has 15 residues. The CDR3 DNA sequence: TGTGCCAGCAGTTACTCCGGGACCTCCTACAATGAGCAGTTCTTC. It encodes CASSYSGTSYNEQFF.

This clonotype was detected only a few times. The chain combines TRBV7-6 with TRBJ2-5; 9 nucleotides match TRBD2. Germline V CDR1 and CDR2: SGHVS, FNYEAQ. J lost 5 bases, V lost 0 bases, and 4 bases had no gene match. The CDR3 consists of 15 residues. The CDR3 coding sequence is TGTGCCAGCAGCTTAGCTAGCGGGGGTGGGGAGACCCAGTACTTC. Encoded protein: CASSLASGGGETQYF.

The V gene is TRBV7-9, the J gene TRBJ2-4; D call uncertain. The V gene lost 1 base and the J gene lost 1 base, with 8 bases spanning the gap. The CDR3 contains 15 residues. The germline V gene encodes CDR1 SEHNR and CDR2 FQNEAQ (reference sequence). The CDR3 bases are TGTGCCAGCAGCTTAGTAGCAGGTGCCAAAAACATTCAGTACTTC. This gives the protein CASSLVAGAKNIQYF.

The chain is built from TRBV29-1 and TRBJ1-2; unclear D gene. Germline loops: CDR1 SQVTM, CDR2 ANQGSEA. Trimming took off 3 bases at V and 1 base at J, with 3 bases between the two ends. CDR3 size: 11 residues. The DNA for the CDR3 is TGCAGCGTTGAGGGTAACTATGGCTACACCTTC. Translated: CSVEGNYGYTF.